This T cell receptor (beta chain) was captured in a study of cytomegalovirus exposure and HLA in healthy donors. Amplification used 60 Vbeta primers and 13 Jbeta primers. Sequencing used immunoSEQ multiplex PCR; TCRdb keeps in-frame clones, though not all of them. The sample includes fewer than 150,000 clones, around 80% of them seen just once. V lost 1 base to trimming and J lost 6 bases, with 13 bases between them. Germline CDR1 reads SGHTA; CDR2 reads FQGNSA. The CDR3 has 14 amino acids. This clone was recorded once. This receptor was obtained from a man aged 45-65 years in good health and CMV-seronegative. Material for sequencing was PBMCs. V is TRBV7-2 and J is TRBJ2-7; a possible D gene is TRBD1 (6 bases). The CDR3 here is CASSLGTGKGEQYF. In DNA, the CDR3 is TGTGCCAGCAGCTTAGGTACAGGGAAGGGCGAGCAGTACTTC.